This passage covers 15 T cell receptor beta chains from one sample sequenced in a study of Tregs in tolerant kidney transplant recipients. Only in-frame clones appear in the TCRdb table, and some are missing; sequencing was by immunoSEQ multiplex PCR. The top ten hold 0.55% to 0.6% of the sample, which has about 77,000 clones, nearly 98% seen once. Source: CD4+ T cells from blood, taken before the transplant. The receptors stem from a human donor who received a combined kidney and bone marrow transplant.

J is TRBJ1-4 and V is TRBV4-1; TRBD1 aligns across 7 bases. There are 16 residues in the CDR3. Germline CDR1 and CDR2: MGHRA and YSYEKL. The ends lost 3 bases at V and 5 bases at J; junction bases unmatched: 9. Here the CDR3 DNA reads TGCGCCAGCAGCCAGAGAACCGGGACAGCCAATGAAAAACTGTTTTTT. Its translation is CASSQRTGTANEKLFF.

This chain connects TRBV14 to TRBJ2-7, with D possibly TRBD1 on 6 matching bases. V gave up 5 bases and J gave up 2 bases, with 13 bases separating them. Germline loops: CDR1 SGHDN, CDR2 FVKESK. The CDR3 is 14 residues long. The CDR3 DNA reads TGTGCCAGCAGCTACGGGACACCAACCTACGAGCAGTACTTC. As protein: CASSYGTPTYEQYF.

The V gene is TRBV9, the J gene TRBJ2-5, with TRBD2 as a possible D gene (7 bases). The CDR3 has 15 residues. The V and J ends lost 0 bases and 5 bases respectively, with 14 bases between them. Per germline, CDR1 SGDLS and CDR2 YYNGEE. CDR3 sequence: CASSVDPRGGETQYF. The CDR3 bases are TGTGCCAGCAGCGTAGATCCCAGGGGAGGGGAGACCCAGTACTTC.

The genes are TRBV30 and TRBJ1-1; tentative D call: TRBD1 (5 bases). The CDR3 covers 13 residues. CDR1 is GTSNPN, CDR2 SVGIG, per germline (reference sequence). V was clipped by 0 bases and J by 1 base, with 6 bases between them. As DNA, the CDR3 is TGTGCCTGGAGTGTGGGGGGGAACACTGAAGCTTTCTTT. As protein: CAWSVGGNTEAFF. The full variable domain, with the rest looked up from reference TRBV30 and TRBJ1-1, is SQTIHQWPATLVQPVGSPLSLECTVEGTSNPNLYWYRQAAGRGLQLLFYSVGIGQISSEVPQNLSASRPQDRQFILSSKKLLLSDSGFYLCAWSVGGNTEAFFGQGTRLTVV.

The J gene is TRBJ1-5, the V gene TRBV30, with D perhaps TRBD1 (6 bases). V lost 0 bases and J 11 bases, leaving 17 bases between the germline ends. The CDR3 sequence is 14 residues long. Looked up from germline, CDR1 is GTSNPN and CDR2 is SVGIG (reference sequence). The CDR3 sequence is CAWSVDQGIRTQHF. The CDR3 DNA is TGTGCCTGGAGTGTTGACCAGGGGATAAGGACCCAGCATTTT.

The CDR3 coding sequence is TGTGCCTGGAGGGAAACAGGGAACACTGAAGCTTTCTTT. It specifies CAWRETGNTEAFF. V gene TRBV30 combines with J gene TRBJ1-1; D perhaps matches TRBD1 (5 bases). The CDR3 is 13 residues long. CDR1 and CDR2 from the germline V gene are GTSNPN and SVGIG (reference sequence). The germline V and J ends were trimmed by 3 bases and 1 base, with 9 bases remaining between them.

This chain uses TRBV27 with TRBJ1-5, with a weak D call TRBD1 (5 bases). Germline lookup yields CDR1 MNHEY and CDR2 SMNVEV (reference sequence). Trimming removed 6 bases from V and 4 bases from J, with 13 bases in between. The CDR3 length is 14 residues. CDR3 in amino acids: CASSQWGRNQPQHF. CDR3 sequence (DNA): TGTGCCAGCAGCCAATGGGGGAGGAATCAGCCCCAGCATTTT.

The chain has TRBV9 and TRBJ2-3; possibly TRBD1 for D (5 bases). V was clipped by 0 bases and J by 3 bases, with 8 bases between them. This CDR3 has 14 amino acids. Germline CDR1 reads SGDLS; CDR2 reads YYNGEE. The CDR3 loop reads CASSVAQGTDTQYF. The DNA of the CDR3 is TGTGCCAGCAGCGTAGCTCAGGGTACAGATACGCAGTATTTT.

DNA of the CDR3: TGTGCCAGCAGTGTAACTTGGGAGACCCAGTACTTC. Its translation is CASSVTWETQYF. The genes are TRBV2 and TRBJ2-5; D unresolved. Trimming shortened V by 4 bases and J by 5 bases, and 8 bases separated the two germline ends. CDR1 and CDR2 (germline): SNHLY, FYNNEI. The CDR3 has 12 amino acids.

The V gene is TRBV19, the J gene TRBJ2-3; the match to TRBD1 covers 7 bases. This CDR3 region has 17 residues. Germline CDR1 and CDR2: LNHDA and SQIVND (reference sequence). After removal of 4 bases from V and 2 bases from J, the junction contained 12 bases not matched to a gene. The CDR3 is CASSTGGTVYYTDTQYF. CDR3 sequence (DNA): TGTGCCAGTAGTACAGGGGGTACGGTATACTACACAGATACGCAGTATTTT.

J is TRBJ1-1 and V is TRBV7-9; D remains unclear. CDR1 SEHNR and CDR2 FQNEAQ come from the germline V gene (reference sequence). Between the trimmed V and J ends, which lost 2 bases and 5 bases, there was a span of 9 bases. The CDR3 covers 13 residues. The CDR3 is CASSLKSLTEAFF. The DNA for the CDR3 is TGTGCCAGCAGCTTAAAGAGTTTGACTGAAGCTTTCTTT. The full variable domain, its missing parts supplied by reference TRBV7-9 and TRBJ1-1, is DTGVSQNPRHKITKRGQNVTFRCDPISEHNRLYWYRQTLGQGPEFLTYFQNEAQLEKSRLLSDRFSAERPKGSFSTLEIQRTEQGDSAMYLCASSLKSLTEAFFGQGTRLTVV.

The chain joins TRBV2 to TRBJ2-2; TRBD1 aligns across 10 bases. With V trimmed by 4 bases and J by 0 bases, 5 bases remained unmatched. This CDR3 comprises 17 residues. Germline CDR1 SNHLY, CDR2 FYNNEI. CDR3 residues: CASSGRGQGTNTGELFF. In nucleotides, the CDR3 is TGTGCCAGCAGTGGGCGGGGACAGGGGACGAACACCGGGGAGCTGTTTTTT.

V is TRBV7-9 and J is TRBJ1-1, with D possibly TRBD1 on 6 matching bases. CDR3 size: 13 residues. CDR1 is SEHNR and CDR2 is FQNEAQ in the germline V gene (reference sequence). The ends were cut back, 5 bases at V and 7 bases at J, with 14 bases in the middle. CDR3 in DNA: TGTGCCAGCAGCCCTCAACAGGGAATTGAAGCTTTCTTT. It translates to CASSPQQGIEAFF.

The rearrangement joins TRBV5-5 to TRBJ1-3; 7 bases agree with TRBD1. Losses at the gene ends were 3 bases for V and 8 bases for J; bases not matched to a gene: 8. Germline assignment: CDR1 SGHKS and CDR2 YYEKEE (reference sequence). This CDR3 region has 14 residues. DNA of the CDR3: TGTGCCAGCAGCTCGATTACAGGGGTACACACCATATATTTT. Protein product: CASSSITGVHTIYF.

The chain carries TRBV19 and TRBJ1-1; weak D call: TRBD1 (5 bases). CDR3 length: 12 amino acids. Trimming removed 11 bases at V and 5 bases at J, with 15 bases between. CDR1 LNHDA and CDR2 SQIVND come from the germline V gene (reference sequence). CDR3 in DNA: TGTGCCGGCGAAACGGGACTGACTGAAGCTTTCTTT. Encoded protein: CAGETGLTEAFF.